The rows below give T cell receptor beta chains drawn from one sample of a study of human T cells and chemical hapten exposure. TCRdb processed the RACE reads anew with MiXCR; each CDR3 protein has one entry. This table has about 31,000 distinct CDR3 sequences, 6.5% to 9% appearing once. Input material: whole blood. The receptors were sampled from a human donor in good health. Some clones in this sample may be carry-over from other donors' samples. Both conserved end residues are part of each CDR3. The D gene is left open where the match is weak. A row's size may be missing; if present it is once, few, many or a size class.

>NA|16|TRBV5-4|TRBJ2-6|few
TGTGCCAGCAGCCCGCCCGGCAGCTCTGGGGCCAACGTCCTGACTTTC
CASSPPGSSGANVLTF
>TRBD1|16|TRBV20-1|TRBJ1-1|few
TGCAGTGCTAGAGCAGCATCCCAGGGGGTTGATAGTGAAGCTTTCTTT
CSARAASQGVDSEAFF
>TRBD1|13|TRBV29-1|TRBJ1-2|many
TGCAGCGTTGTCGGGACAGGGACCAACGGCTACACCTTC
CSVVGTGTNGYTF
>NA|14|TRBV5-4|TRBJ2-3|many
TGTGCCAGCACCCTAGCAGGAGGGACAGATACGCAGTATTTT
CASTLAGGTDTQYF
>TRBD1|16|TRBV9|TRBJ1-6|NA
TGTGCCAGCAGCCCGCGACAGGGAATGAATAATTCACCCCTCCACTTT
CASSPRQGMNNSPLHF
>TRBD1|15|TRBV18|TRBJ1-5|NA
TGTGCCAGCTCACCGCCAGGGACAGGCAATCAGCCCCAGCATTTT
CASSPPGTGNQPQHF
>NA|14|TRBV6-2/TRBV6-3|TRBJ1-1|few
TGTGCCAGCAGGGCTCAGGGGTGCAACACTGAAGCTTTCTTT
CASRAQGCNTEAFF
>TRBD2|15|TRBV7-7|TRBJ2-1|many
TGTGCTAGCAGCCGCAGACTAGCGGGAAGGAATGAGCAGTTCTTC
CASSRRLAGRNEQFF
>TRBD1|14|TRBV20-1|TRBJ1-1|few
TGCAGTGCTACGATAGAGGGGGCAACCACTGAAGCTTTCTTT
CSATIEGATTEAFF
>NA|14|TRBV29-1|TRBJ1-1|many
TGCAGCGTTGAGGGGATGGCAAGGAGGACTGAAGCTTTCTTT
CSVEGMARRTEAFF
>NA|14|TRBV20-1|TRBJ2-2|many
TGCAGTGCGCAGGAGGCTAGCGAGTCCGGGGAGCTGTTTTTT
CSAQEASESGELFF
>NA|14|TRBV2|TRBJ1-6|NA
TGTGCCAGCAGTGAAGCGCCGCGGCATTCACCCCTCCACTTT
CASSEAPRHSPLHF
>NA|13|TRBV6-2/TRBV6-3|TRBJ2-3|many
TGTGCCAGCAGTTACTCGGAGCGAGAGAAGCAGTATTTT
CASSYSEREKQYF
>NA|13|TRBV28|TRBJ1-1|many
TGTGCCAGCAGAGATAGGGGAGGGACTGAAGCTTTCTTT
CASRDRGGTEAFF
>NA|14|TRBV5-1|TRBJ2-5|few
TGCGCCAGCAGCTATCCCGGGACGCCCGAGACCCAGTACTTC
CASSYPGTPETQYF
>NA|13|TRBV5-4|TRBJ2-5|NA
TGTGCCAGCAGCCCCTCCAGCCAAGAGACCCAGTACTTC
CASSPSSQETQYF
>NA|15|TRBV13|TRBJ1-1|few
TGTGCCAGCAGCCGGGGGTTATGGGAGAACACTGAAGCTTTCTTT
CASSRGLWENTEAFF
>NA|13|TRBV11-2|TRBJ2-3|many
TGTGCCAGCAGCTTAACAGTGGCAGATACGCAGTATTTT
CASSLTVADTQYF
>TRBD2|17|TRBV6-6|TRBJ2-3|many
TGTGCCAGCGCCACTAGCGGGGGGGTAGTCCGCACAGATACGCAGTATTTT
CASATSGGVVRTDTQYF
>NA|13|TRBV6-1|TRBJ2-3|many
TGTGCCAGCAGTGAAGGGGCAGGTCTGACGCAGTATTTT
CASSEGAGLTQYF
>TRBD1|14|TRBV10-2|TRBJ1-4|few
TGCGCCAGCAGTGCGACAGGGGGCCGGGAAAAACTGTTTTTT
CASSATGGREKLFF
>NA|14|TRBV24-1|TRBJ1-1|few
TGTGCCACCAGGGGAGATACAGAGAACACTGAAGCTTTCTTT
CATRGDTENTEAFF
>TRBD2|14|TRBV6-2/TRBV6-3|TRBJ2-1|many
TGTGCCAGCAGTCCGACTAGCGACTACAATGAGCAGTTCTTC
CASSPTSDYNEQFF
>TRBD1|13|TRBV9|TRBJ1-1|NA
TGTGCCAGCAGCGGACAGGGGTACACTGAAGCTTTCTTT
CASSGQGYTEAFF
>TRBD1|15|TRBV4-1|TRBJ2-4|many
TGCGCCAGCAGCCAAGTGGGACAGGGGAAGAGCATTCAGTACTTC
CASSQVGQGKSIQYF
>TRBD2|15|TRBV20-1|TRBJ2-5|NA
TGCAGTGCTAGAGATTCGGGGGGTTCGCAAGAGACCCAGTACTTC
CSARDSGGSQETQYF
>TRBD2|17|TRBV11-2|TRBJ2-5|many
TGTGCCAGCAGCCGGGGACTAGCGGACCCCGTCCAAGAGACCCAGTACTTC
CASSRGLADPVQETQYF
>NA|14|TRBV18|TRBJ2-5|few
TGTGCCAGCTCACCAATTGCAGGATCGGGGACCCAGTACTTC
CASSPIAGSGTQYF
>NA|14|TRBV6-2/TRBV6-3|TRBJ1-6|many
TGTGCCAGCAGCCCTGGGGGAGATGTTTCACCCCTCCACTTT
CASSPGGDVSPLHF
>TRBD2|15|TRBV5-6|TRBJ2-5|few
TGTGCCAGCAGCTTGATTGGCGGGGGGACGGAGACCCAGTACTTC
CASSLIGGGTETQYF